This TCR beta chain was identified in a study of shared clonotypes between healthy human individuals. Per germline, CDR1 SGHRS and CDR2 YFSETQ. The CDR3 covers 16 residues. Trimming left V 0 bases short and J 0 bases short, with 7 bases between. Clones were read by immunoSEQ multiplex PCR, and TCRdb kept only the in-frame ones, dropping some. The sample gives around 2.5 million clones, roughly 93% of which show up once; more than 0.35% is in the top ten. V usage is TRBV5-1 and J usage is TRBJ2-6; no clear D. Sequencing was done on a sample of naive CD4+ T cells from PBMCs. Sample subset: CD45RA+ positively selected. This receptor was obtained from a man aged 18 to 30 in good health. Some clones in this sample may be carry-over from other donors' samples. The CDR3, as DNA: TGCGCCAGCAGCTTGGCCCTACGCTCTGGGGCCAACGTCCTGACTTTC. Protein sequence: CASSLALRSGANVLTF.